The 13 T cell receptor beta chains given below trace back to one sample, sequenced in a study of early T cells in non-severe SARS-CoV-2 infection. A single record per CDR3 protein comes from TCRdb applying MiXCR to the 5' RACE reads. The sample holds roughly 48,000 distinct CDR3 sequences, 3.5% to 4.5% seen once. The sample was whole blood. Receptors originate from an adult who was a healthcare worker with PCR-confirmed SARS-CoV-2 infection or an uninfected control (not recorded which).

This clonotype appeared many times. V is TRBV7-8 and J is TRBJ2-3, with D perhaps TRBD1 (6 bases). V was shortened by 5 bases and J by 6 bases, with 18 bases between the two germline ends. The germline V gene encodes CDR1 SGHVS and CDR2 FQNEAQ. This CDR3 has 15 amino acids. The CDR3 here is CASSPLGTTQDTQYF. The CDR3 DNA sequence: TGTGCCAGCAGCCCCCTCGGGACAACTCAGGATACGCAGTATTTT.

This clonotype was recorded at least ten times. The chain couples TRBV25-1 to TRBJ2-7; no firm D call. Per germline, CDR1 MGHDK and CDR2 SYGVNS. This CDR3 has 13 residues. Trimming left V 11 bases short and J 1 base short, with 15 bases between. The CDR3 DNA reads as TGTGCCTCCGCAGATCTTTTATCCTACGAGCAGTACTTC. As protein: CASADLLSYEQYF.

This clonotype came up many times. J is TRBJ1-2 and V is TRBV6-1; the D is unclear. The CDR3 totals 14 residues. CDR1 and CDR2 from the germline V gene are MNHNS and SASEGT. The V end was cut by 2 bases, the J end by 2 bases, with 9 bases between. The CDR3 sequence is CASSELAGNYGYTF. The CDR3, as DNA: TGTGCCAGCAGTGAATTGGCAGGCAACTATGGCTACACCTTC.

This clonotype was counted at least ten times. Here the CDR3 DNA reads TGTGCCATCAGTGGAGGGAGGGCCTACGAGCAGTACTTC. It encodes CAISGGRAYEQYF. This chain joins TRBV10-3 and TRBJ2-7, with 7 bases matching TRBD2. Germline V CDR1 and CDR2: ENHRY, SYGVKD. The CDR3 consists of 13 residues. Losses at the gene ends were 4 bases for V and 2 bases for J; bases not matched to a gene: 2.

This clonotype was observed at least ten times. This rearrangement joins TRBV3-1 to TRBJ2-1; the D gene could be TRBD1 or TRBD2 (6 bases each). The CDR3 length is 13 residues. The V gene's germline CDR1 is LGHDT and CDR2 YNNKEL (reference sequence). V gave up 5 bases and J gave up 3 bases, with 8 bases separating them. The CDR3 here is CASSRGDYNEQFF. CDR3 nucleotide sequence: TGTGCCAGCAGCAGGGGGGACTACAATGAGCAGTTCTTC.

At least ten counts were recorded for this clonotype. The rearrangement links TRBV7-2 to TRBJ2-7; 9 bases are shared with TRBD1. Trimming removed 3 bases from V and 3 bases from J; junction bases left unmatched: 6. CDR1 is SGHTA, CDR2 FQGNSA, per germline. This CDR3 is 15 amino acids long. The CDR3 DNA follows: TGTGCCAGCAGCTTTGCCGGGACAGGGAGCTACGAGCAGTACTTC. It specifies CASSFAGTGSYEQYF.

This clonotype has a count of ten or more. The V gene is TRBV11-2, the J gene TRBJ2-1; 8 bases are shared with TRBD1. Per the germline V gene, CDR1 is SGHAT and CDR2 is FQNNGV. The CDR3 length is 14 residues. The V and J ends lost 4 bases and 9 bases, in that order; junction bases with no gene match: 8. CDR3 protein: CASSWRTGYGEQFF. DNA for the CDR3: TGTGCCAGCAGCTGGCGGACAGGGTACGGTGAGCAGTTCTTC.

The table lists this clonotype with many counts. This rearrangement joins TRBV29-1 to TRBJ2-5; possibly TRBD1 or TRBD2 for D (5 bases each). Germline V gene lookup returns CDR1 SQVTM and CDR2 ANQGSEA. This CDR3 has 13 amino acids. Trimming pared 6 bases from V and 2 bases from J, leaving 13 bases between. The CDR3 reads CSVPVGGQETQYF. CDR3 nucleotide sequence: TGCAGCGTCCCCGTTGGGGGTCAAGAGACCCAGTACTTC.

Many counts were recorded for this clonotype. J is TRBJ1-3 and V is TRBV9; D remains ambiguous. The germline V gene encodes CDR1 SGDLS and CDR2 YYNGEE. The V end was cut by 0 bases, the J end by 0 bases, with 7 bases between. The CDR3 contains 15 residues. The DNA for the CDR3 is TGTGCCAGCAGCGTAGGACCGAACTCTGGAAACACCATATATTTT. Translated: CASSVGPNSGNTIYF.

This clonotype has at least ten counts. The CDR3 nucleotides read TGTGCCATCCGGCCCTCTAGCGGAGCCATCTACGAGCAGTACTTC. Protein sequence: CAIRPSSGAIYEQYF. The genes are TRBV10-3 and TRBJ2-7, with TRBD2 identical over 7 bases. Germline CDR1 reads ENHRY; CDR2 reads SYGVKD. The CDR3 contains 15 residues. After removal of 8 bases from V and 3 bases from J, the junction contained 13 bases not matched to a gene.

The table lists this clonotype with many counts. J is TRBJ2-5 and V is TRBV5-1; 13 bases line up with TRBD2. The CDR3 spans 16 residues. CDR1 and CDR2 from the germline V gene are SGHRS and YFSETQ. The ends lost 3 bases at V and 4 bases at J; junction bases unmatched: 6. The CDR3 coding sequence is TGCGCCAGCAGCTCCTATAGACTAGCGGGAGGAGAGACCCAGTACTTC. Amino acids: CASSSYRLAGGETQYF.

This clonotype was detected ten times or more. This rearrangement joins TRBV7-9 to TRBJ2-3; no firm D call. CDR1 is SEHNR and CDR2 is FQNEAQ in the germline V gene (reference sequence). V was shortened by 5 bases and J by 0 bases, with 6 bases between the two germline ends. The CDR3 has 13 residues. For the CDR3, the DNA is TGTGCCAGCAGCGAGACTAGCACAGATACGCAGTATTTT. Encoded protein: CASSETSTDTQYF. Full variable domain (missing parts from reference TRBV7-9 and TRBJ2-3): DTGVSQNPRHKITKRGQNVTFRCDPISEHNRLYWYRQTLGQGPEFLTYFQNEAQLEKSRLLSDRFSAERPKGSFSTLEIQRTEQGDSAMYLCASSETSTDTQYFGPGTRLTVL.

This clonotype has ten or more counts. The CDR3, as DNA: TGCGCCAGCAGCTTCCAAGGGGAAGGGGGTGAAGCTTTCTTT. Its protein product is CASSFQGEGGEAFF. The gene calls are TRBV5-1 and TRBJ1-1; D is possibly TRBD1 (6 bases). Germline loops: CDR1 SGHRS, CDR2 YFSETQ. V lost 2 bases to trimming and J lost 7 bases, with 15 bases between them. This CDR3 is 14 amino acids long.